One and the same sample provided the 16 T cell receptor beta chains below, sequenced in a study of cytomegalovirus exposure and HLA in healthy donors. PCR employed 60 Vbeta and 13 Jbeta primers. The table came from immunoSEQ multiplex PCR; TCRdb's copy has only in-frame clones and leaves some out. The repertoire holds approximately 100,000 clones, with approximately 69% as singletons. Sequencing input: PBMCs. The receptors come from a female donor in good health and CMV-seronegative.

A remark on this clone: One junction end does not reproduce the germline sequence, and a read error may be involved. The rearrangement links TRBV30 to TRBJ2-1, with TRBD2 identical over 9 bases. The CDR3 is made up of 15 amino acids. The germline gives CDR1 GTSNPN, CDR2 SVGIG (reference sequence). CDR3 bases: TGCGCCTGGTTGGTCCCGGGACTAGCTTTCGATGAGCAGTTCTTC. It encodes CAWLVPGLAFDEQFF. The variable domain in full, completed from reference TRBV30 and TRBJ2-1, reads SQTIHQWPATLVQPVGSPLSLECTVEGTSNPNLYWYRQAAGRGLQLLFYSVGIGQISSEVPQNLSASRPQDRQFILSSKKLLLSDSGFYLCAWLVPGLAFDEQFFGPGTRLTVL.

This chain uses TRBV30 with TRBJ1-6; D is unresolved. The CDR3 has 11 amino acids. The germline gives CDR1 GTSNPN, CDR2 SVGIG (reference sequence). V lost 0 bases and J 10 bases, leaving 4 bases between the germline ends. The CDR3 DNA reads TGTGCCTGGAGTGTTAGCTCACCCCTCCACTTT. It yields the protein CAWSVSSPLHF.

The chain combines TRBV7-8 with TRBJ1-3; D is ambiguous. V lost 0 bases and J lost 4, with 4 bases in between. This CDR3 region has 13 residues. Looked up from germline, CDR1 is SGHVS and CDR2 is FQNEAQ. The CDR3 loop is CASSLATGNTIYF. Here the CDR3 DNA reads TGTGCCAGCAGCTTAGCGACAGGAAACACCATATATTTT. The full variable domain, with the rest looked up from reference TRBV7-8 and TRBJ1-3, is GAGVSQSPRYKVAKRGQDVALRCDPISGHVSLFWYQQALGQGPEFLTYFQNEAQLDKSGLPSDRFFAERPEGSVSTLKIQRTQQEDSAVYLCASSLATGNTIYFGEGSWLTVV.

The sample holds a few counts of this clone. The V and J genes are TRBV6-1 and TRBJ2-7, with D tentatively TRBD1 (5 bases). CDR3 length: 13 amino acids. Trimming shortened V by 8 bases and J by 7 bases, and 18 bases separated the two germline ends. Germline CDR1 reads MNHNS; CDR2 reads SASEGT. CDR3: CASHDSDIGEQYF. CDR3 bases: TGTGCCAGCCACGACAGTGATATTGGGGAGCAGTACTTC.

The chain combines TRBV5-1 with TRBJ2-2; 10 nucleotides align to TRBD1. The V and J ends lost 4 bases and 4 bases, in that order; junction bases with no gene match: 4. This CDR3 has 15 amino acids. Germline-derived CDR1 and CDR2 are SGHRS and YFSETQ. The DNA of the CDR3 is TGCGCCAGCAGCCTGTGGACAGGGGGCACCGGGGAGCTGTTTTTT. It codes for CASSLWTGGTGELFF.

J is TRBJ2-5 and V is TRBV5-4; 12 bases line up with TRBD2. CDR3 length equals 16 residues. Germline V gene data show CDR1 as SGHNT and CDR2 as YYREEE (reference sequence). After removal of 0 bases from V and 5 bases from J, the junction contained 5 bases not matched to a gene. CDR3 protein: CASSLGLAGDLETQYF. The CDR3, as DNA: TGTGCCAGCAGCTTGGGACTAGCGGGGGACCTGGAGACCCAGTACTTC. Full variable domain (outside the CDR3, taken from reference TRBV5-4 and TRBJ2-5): ETGVTQSPTHLIKTRGQQVTLRCSSQSGHNTVSWYQQALGQGPQFIFQYYREEENGRGNFPPRFSGLQFPNYSSELNVNALELDDSALYLCASSLGLAGDLETQYFGPGTRLLVL.

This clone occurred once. The CDR3 is CASQAGEGYEQYF. The CDR3 DNA is TGTGCCAGCCAGGCGGGAGAAGGGTACGAGCAGTACTTC. The gene calls are TRBV7-6 and TRBJ2-7; 7 nucleotides agree with TRBD2. CDR3 length equals 13 residues. Germline CDR1 and CDR2: SGHVS and FNYEAQ. V was pared by 8 bases and J by 4 bases, with 8 bases of the junction left unmatched.

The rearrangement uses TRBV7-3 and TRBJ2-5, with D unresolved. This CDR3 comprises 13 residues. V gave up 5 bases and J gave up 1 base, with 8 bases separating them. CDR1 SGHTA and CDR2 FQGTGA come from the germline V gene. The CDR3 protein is CASSLRAQETQYF. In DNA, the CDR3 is TGTGCCAGCAGCCTAAGGGCCCAAGAGACCCAGTACTTC. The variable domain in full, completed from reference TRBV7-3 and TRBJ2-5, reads GAGVSQTPSNKVTEKGKYVELRCDPISGHTALYWYRQSLGQGPEFLIYFQGTGAADDSGLPNDRFFAVRPEGSVSTLKIQRTERGDSAVYLCASSLRAQETQYFGPGTRLLVL.

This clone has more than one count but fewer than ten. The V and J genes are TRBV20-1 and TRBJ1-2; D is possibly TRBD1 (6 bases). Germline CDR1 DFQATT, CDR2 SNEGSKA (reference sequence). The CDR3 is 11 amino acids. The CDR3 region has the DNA TGCAGGGGGACATCGGGCTATGGCTACACCTTC. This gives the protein CRGTSGYGYTF.

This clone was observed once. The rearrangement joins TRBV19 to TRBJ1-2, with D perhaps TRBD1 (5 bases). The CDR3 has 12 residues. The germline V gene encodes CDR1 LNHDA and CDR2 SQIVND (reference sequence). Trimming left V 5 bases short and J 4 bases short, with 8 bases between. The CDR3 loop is CASSHRFYGYTF. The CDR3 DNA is TGTGCCAGTAGTCACAGGTTCTATGGCTACACCTTC.

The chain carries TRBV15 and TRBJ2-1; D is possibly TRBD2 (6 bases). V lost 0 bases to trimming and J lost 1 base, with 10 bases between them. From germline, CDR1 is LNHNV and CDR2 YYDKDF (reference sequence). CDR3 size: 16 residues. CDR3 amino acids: CATSRDLRDSYNEQFF. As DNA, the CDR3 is TGTGCCACCAGCAGAGATTTGCGGGATTCCTACAATGAGCAGTTCTTC. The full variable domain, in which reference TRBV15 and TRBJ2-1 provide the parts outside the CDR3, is DAMVIQNPRYQVTQFGKPVTLSCSQTLNHNVMYWYQQKSSQAPKLLFHYYDKDFNNEADTPDNFQSRRPNTSFCFLDIRSPGLGDTAMYLCATSRDLRDSYNEQFFGPGTRLTVL.

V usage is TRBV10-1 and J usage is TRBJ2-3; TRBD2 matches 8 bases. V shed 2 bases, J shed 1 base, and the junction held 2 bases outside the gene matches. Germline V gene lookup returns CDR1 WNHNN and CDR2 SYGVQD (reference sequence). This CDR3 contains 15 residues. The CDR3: CASSEQAGGTDTQYF. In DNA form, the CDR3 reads TGCGCCAGCAGTGAGCAAGCGGGGGGCACAGATACGCAGTATTTT.

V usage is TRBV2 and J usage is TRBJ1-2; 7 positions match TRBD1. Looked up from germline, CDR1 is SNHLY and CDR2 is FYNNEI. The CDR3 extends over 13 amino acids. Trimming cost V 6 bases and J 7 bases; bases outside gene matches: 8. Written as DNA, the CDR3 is TGTGCCAGCAGCCAAACAAGGGGGCTTGGCTACACCTTC. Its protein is CASSQTRGLGYTF.

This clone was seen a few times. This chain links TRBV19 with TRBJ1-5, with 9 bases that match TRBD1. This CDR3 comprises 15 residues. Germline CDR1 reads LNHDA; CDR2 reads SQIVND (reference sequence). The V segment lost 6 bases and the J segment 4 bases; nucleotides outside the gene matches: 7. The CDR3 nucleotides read TGTGCCAGTAGCTCTACAGGGGGCTTGAATCAGCCCCAGCATTTT. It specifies CASSSTGGLNQPQHF.

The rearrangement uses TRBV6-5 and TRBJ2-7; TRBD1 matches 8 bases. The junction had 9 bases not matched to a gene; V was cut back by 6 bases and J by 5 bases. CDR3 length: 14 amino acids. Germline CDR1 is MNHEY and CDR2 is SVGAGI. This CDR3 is CASSRRDRGNEQYF. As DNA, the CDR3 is TGTGCCAGCAGCCGCCGTGACAGGGGAAACGAGCAGTACTTC.

CDR3 nucleotides: TGTGCCAGCAGTTTATACCAGGGGCTCGGGGAGCTGTTTTTT. It translates to CASSLYQGLGELFF. The chain links TRBV27 to TRBJ2-2; tentative D call: TRBD1 (6 bases). The CDR3 contains 14 residues. V lost 1 base and J lost 7, with 10 bases in between. Germline CDR1 and CDR2: MNHEY and SMNVEV (reference sequence).